This entry is about one TCR beta chain. What this receptor recognizes is not known. Base qualities are missing; no much larger clone stands one base away. TCRbeta CDR3 regions were amplified from genomic DNA by means of the immunoSEQ Assay, a bias-controlled multiplex PCR. On the study's bioinformatics: Within the assay, amplification of reference gene primers was used to estimate how many nucleated cells each sample contained. To quantify the absolute abundance of each unique TCRbeta CDR3 rearrangement, sequence reads were collapsed and filtered. For each sample, productive Simpson clonality was calculated as the square root of Simpson's diversity index over productive rearrangements. TCRdb took this table from immuneACCESS and kept in-frame rearrangements with V and J called. Such tables lack part of the clones; where checked against another copy, unresolved V genes explain under half of the gap, and the rest is unexplained. The V and J calls and clone size come from that table; D and trimming were worked out from the DNA. The sample table lists 300,000 to 350,000 clones, 75% to 90% of them with a count of one. The ten largest clones represent over 4.5% of the sample.

The data stem from a study of blood T cell repertoires in COVID-19 (dated by TCRdb to the early 2020s). Context from the whole study: The collaborator samples originated in the United States, Italy and Spain and spanned the acute and convalescent phases of COVID-19. The prospective study material was composed of cDNA or gDNA derived from T cells, B-cell-depleted T cells, or PBMCs. Subjects who had been exposed to COVID-19, were actively infected with it, or had recovered from it provided the deeply sampled blood TCRbeta repertoires that made up the dataset. The repertoires were released in a freely available public database meant as a resource for research on the immune response to SARS-CoV-2. The samples were drawn from the first 160 participants of the ongoing ImmuneRACE study and from over a thousand subjects provided by 6 global collaborators. A de-identified subject ID, COVID-19 status, age in years and sex were almost always included in the sample metadata. Where available, HLA class I and class II types were taken from metadata supplied by the sample provider and were not determined by assay-based typing.

Enrolling through a virtual design, the prospective study's participants ranged in age from roughly 18 to 90 years and lived across 24 United States geographic areas. In the prospective study, participants were assigned to cohorts based on the clinical history participants reported in a screening survey and a study questionnaire. For ImmuneRACE Cohort 3, a participant was defined as recovered based on two consecutive negative NP/OP PCR tests, clearance by a healthcare professional, or resolution of symptoms. In the prospective study, mobile phlebotomists collected whole blood, serum and a nasopharyngeal or oropharyngeal swab from each participant. Prospective study participants could optionally give additional blood draws and questionnaires over an approximately two-month period. Prospective study blood samples were shipped either frozen or at room temperature before DNA extraction. As encoded in the germline V gene (reference sequence), CDR1 is SEHNR while CDR2 is FQNEAQ. Here V drops 5 bases and J drops 8 bases, and the junction holds 8 bases not matched to any gene. Including the terminal cysteine and phenylalanine, the CDR3 comprises 15 residues. Kept here is only the CDR3 DNA, which spans 45 bases and is read in frame from base 1.

Study-wide findings and limitations: How much clinical and demographic metadata was included differed by source and by participant, and the metadata was provided uncurated.

The chain links TRBV7-9 with TRBJ1-4, with 10 junctional bases fitting TRBD1. This clonotype originated in a man aged 25 to 45 who had recovered from COVID-19. The sequenced material came from PBMCs or T cells enriched from blood (not recorded which). The sequence in DNA is TGTGCCAGCAGCCCCCCGACAGGGGGCGTCGAAAAACTGTTTTTT. Its translation reads: CASSPPTGGVEKLFF.